Reported below is one T cell receptor (beta chain). This clonotype was recorded a few times. Its antigen is unknown. There are no base qualities to consult, and no much larger clone falls within one base. The sample is drawn from a study of Graves' ophthalmopathy and Graves' hyperthyroidism (dated by TCRdb to the late 2010s). Some background on the complete study: Peripheral blood was collected before any treatment was given, at the time of initial diagnosis. The study used signatures of the TCR beta repertoire to tell Graves' ophthalmopathy apart from Graves' hyperthyroidism and to predict which patients would progress to ophthalmopathy. In total, over 130 blood samples were TCR-sequenced: 40 to 45 ophthalmopathy, about 75 hyperthyroidism and some 17 hyperthyroidism-to-ophthalmopathy patients. To explore V-J signatures that distinguish ophthalmopathy from hyperthyroidism, a discovery set of 100 patients was enrolled, made up of more than 40 with ophthalmopathy and fewer than 60 with stable hyperthyroidism. An independent validation cohort comprised under 20 hyperthyroidism patients and 15 to 17 patients who later progressed from hyperthyroidism to ophthalmopathy. In about six hyperthyroidism patients, the T-cell repertoire of thyroid tissue was compared with the T-cell repertoire of blood. Following sampling, methimazole starting at 30 mg daily was administered to hyperthyroidism patients, and high-dose intravenous methylprednisolone was administered to ophthalmopathy patients. The roughly 100 discovery patients were divided at random into training and test sets in a 7:3 ratio.

TCR beta CDR3 regions were amplified from RNA transcripts for repertoire sequencing. The first round of RT-PCR was done with HTBI primers and the Qiagen OneStep RT-PCR kit, and was followed by a second round of multiplex PCR, then size selection and purification. Libraries were sequenced paired-end with 100 bp reads on an Illumina HiSeq2000. Turning to the authors' computational methods: SOAPnuke was used for read processing, and reads with adapters, uncalled bases, a mean Phred below 15, or no exact constant-primer or identifier match were discarded. COPE v1.2.5 was used to merge high-quality paired reads. Each unique nucleotide sequence was treated as a clonotype, and MiTCR v1.1 was used to align the clonotypes to the IMGT TRB V, D and J references. The analysis was limited to V-J combinations with a frequency above 0.0001, which together covered 99% to 99.2% of repertoires. For each V-J combination, a TCR clonal expansion and chaos score was defined as the ratio of F50 clonal expansion to chaos observed in the TCRdist matrix. Welch's t-statistics and random forest were used to reduce features to about 13 V-J combinations, which were fed into a naive Bayes classifier. The Morisita-Horn index was used to measure how similar the thyroid and blood repertoires were. TCRdb's own reprocessing of the public reads used fastp at Q25 and MiXCR and kept productive beta chains. Records with the same CDR3 protein are collapsed into one entry carrying the most frequent genes and DNA. These V and J calls rely on TCRdb rather than the paper's analysis. Here the sample has approximately 460,000 distinct CDR3 sequences; over 13% occur a single time. The leading ten clones occupy over 7.5% of the sample.

Patients with ophthalmopathy had moderately to severely active disease, with a Clinical Activity Score of 3 or more, a NOSPECS grade of 4 or more, and a disease duration of less than 3 months. Patients with other autoimmune diseases, uncontrolled infections, pregnancy or lactation were excluded from the study. Clinical symptoms, serum thyroxine, TRAb, thyroid ultrasound and orbital computed tomography were used for diagnosis. Using Ficoll-Paque density gradient centrifugation, PBMCs were isolated from 9 to 10 ml of fresh peripheral blood. Total RNA was extracted using Trizol reagent, and RNA quality was checked on an Agilent 2100 Bioanalyzer. The CDR3, from cysteine to phenylalanine, totals 13 residues. The sequence is cut down to CDR3 DNA, 39 bases in frame from base 1. V is cut back by 5 bases and J by 3 bases, with 4 bases in the junction unmatched. What the authors observed across the whole study: No statistical method was used to predetermine the sample size, and group allocation was not hidden from the investigators. Most expanded thyroid clonotypes with frequency above 0.001 were also detected in blood, suggesting blood repertoires may reflect the thyroid immune response. In cross-validation, the 13-signature model distinguished ophthalmopathy from stable hyperthyroidism with around 90% sensitivity and over 81% specificity, while in the test set the corresponding values were around 79% and 71%. In validation, the model predicted ophthalmopathy progression with 55% to 71% sensitivity and 72.22% specificity; some twelve predicted patients were CT-confirmed with GO in a median of approximately 6.5 months.

Rearrangement joined TRBV12-3 or TRBV12-4 to TRBJ2-7, and 7 bases in between align with TRBD2. Sequenced material: blood. This TCR derives from a woman aged 25 to 39 with Graves' ophthalmopathy. Donor details come from another sample of the same person, matched by shared clones. The CDR3 reads CASSIGTNYEQYF. The sequenced DNA is TGTGCCAGCAGTATCGGGACTAACTACGAGCAGTACTTC.